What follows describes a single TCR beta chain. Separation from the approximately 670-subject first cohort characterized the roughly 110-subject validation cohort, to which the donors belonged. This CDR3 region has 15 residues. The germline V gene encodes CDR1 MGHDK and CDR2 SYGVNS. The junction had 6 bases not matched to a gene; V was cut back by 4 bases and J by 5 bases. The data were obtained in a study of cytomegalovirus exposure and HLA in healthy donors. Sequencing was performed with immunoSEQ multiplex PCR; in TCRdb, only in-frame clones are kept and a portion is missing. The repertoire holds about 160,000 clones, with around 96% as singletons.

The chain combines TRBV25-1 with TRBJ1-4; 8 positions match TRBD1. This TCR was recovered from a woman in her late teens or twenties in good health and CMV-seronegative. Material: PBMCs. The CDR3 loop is CASSAPGGLNEKLFF. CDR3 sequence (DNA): TGTGCCAGCAGTGCCCCAGGGGGCCTAAATGAAAAACTGTTTTTT.